The 13 T cell receptor beta chains reported below all come from one sample, sequenced in a study of regulatory T cells in long-lasting Graves disease. Time point given: newly diagnosed GD, antithyroid drugs for less than 3 months. PBMC RNA served as the TCR library source. Both iRepertoire HTBI primers and Arm-PCR of CDR3 regions were used to build the TCR beta libraries. TCRdb recomputed calls from the multiplex PCR reads with MiXCR, one row per CDR3 protein. The table has roughly 610,000 distinct CDR3 sequences, less than 20% seen once. These same records also appear under a second study, on T cells in Graves' hyperthyroidism and ophthalmopathy.

Material: peripheral blood mononuclear cells (PBMCs), obtained at new diagnosis, from a patient treated with antithyroid drugs. The receptors come from a woman in her 30s with Graves disease.

Note on this clonotype: A read error may be the cause here, since a much bigger clone is one base away. This chain links TRBV6-2 or TRBV6-3 with TRBJ2-7; D may be TRBD2 (6 bases). The CDR3 has 13 residues. Trimming removed 7 bases at V and 6 bases at J, with 16 bases between. Germline V CDR1 and CDR2: MNHEY, SVGEGT. The CDR3 is CASKSHRGTEQYF. CDR3 nucleotides: TGTGCCAGCAAGTCTCACCGGGGGACCGAGCAGTACTTC.

This clonotype was seen at least ten times. One end of the junction is discordant with germline, which a read error may explain. The chain combines TRBV2 with TRBJ2-5; either TRBD1 or TRBD2 may fit D (5 bases each). The germline CDR1 and CDR2 sequences are SNHLY and FYNNEI. CDR3 size: 11 residues. The CDR3 loop reads CASSVRETQCF. The CDR3 DNA reads TGTGCCAGCAGTGTCAGGGAGACCCAGTGCTTC.

This clonotype has more than one count but fewer than ten. V and J are TRBV14 and TRBJ2-1; 7 bases are a match to TRBD2. V lost 3 bases and J lost 7; bases outside the gene matches: 9. CDR1 SGHDN and CDR2 FVKESK come from the germline V gene. This CDR3 has 15 residues. The CDR3 DNA is TGTGCCAGCAGCCATTTTGCGGGAGTCACGAATGAGCAGTTCTTC. This translates into CASSHFAGVTNEQFF.

The genes are TRBV3-1 and TRBJ1-3, with 7 nucleotides matching TRBD1. This CDR3 comprises 16 residues. Germline CDR1 LGHDT, CDR2 YNNKEL (reference sequence). With V trimmed by 6 bases and J by 0 bases, 8 bases remained unmatched. In DNA form, the CDR3 reads TGTGCCAGCAGTCTAGAGGGGGCCCTCTCTGGAAACACCATATATTTT. Translating gives CASSLEGALSGNTIYF. The full variable domain, in which reference TRBV3-1 and TRBJ1-3 provide the parts outside the CDR3, is DTAVSQTPKYLVTQMGNDKSIKCEQNLGHDTMYWYKQDSKKFLKIMFSYNNKELIINETVPNRFSPKSPDKAHLNLHINSLELGDSAVYFCASSLEGALSGNTIYFGEGSWLTVV.

This clonotype occurred many times. This chain links TRBV2 with TRBJ2-1, with a weak D call TRBD1 (5 bases). The germline gives CDR1 SNHLY, CDR2 FYNNEI. V lost 7 bases to trimming and J lost 4 bases, with 17 bases between them. The CDR3 is made up of 15 amino acids. CDR3 region: CASNAQGTSYNEQFF. DNA for the CDR3: TGTGCCAGCAATGCCCAGGGAACCTCGTACAATGAGCAGTTCTTC.

The chain combines TRBV3-1 with TRBJ2-3; perhaps TRBD2 as D (6 bases). CDR1 is LGHDT and CDR2 is YNNKEL in the germline V gene (reference sequence). The CDR3 covers 18 residues. Trimming stripped 4 bases from V and 4 bases from J, with 24 bases between. DNA of the CDR3: TGTGCCAGCAGCCCGGCCTCTACTAGCTCTAGTTGGGCAGATACGCAGTATTTT. Protein sequence: CASSPASTSSSWADTQYF.

CDR3 loop: CASSLVGQESGELFF. The CDR3 DNA sequence: TGTGCCAGCAGCTTAGTTGGACAAGAATCCGGGGAGCTGTTTTTT. This chain joins TRBV7-9 and TRBJ2-2; possibly TRBD1 for D (5 bases). Per germline, CDR1 SEHNR and CDR2 FQNEAQ (reference sequence). V was shortened by 1 base and J by 6 bases, with 12 bases between the two germline ends. The CDR3 length is 15 residues.

J is TRBJ1-4 and V is TRBV7-2; 8 bases map to TRBD1. Trimming at V came to 0 bases and at J to 5 bases, leaving 5 bases not matched to a gene. The CDR3 consists of 16 residues. The germline V gene encodes CDR1 SGHTA and CDR2 FQGNSA. CDR3 region: CASSLAGYRGNEKLFF. CDR3 sequence (DNA): TGTGCCAGCAGCTTAGCCGGTTACAGGGGGAATGAAAAACTGTTTTTT. Using reference TRBV7-2 and TRBJ1-4 for the parts outside the CDR3, the full variable domain is GAGVSQSPSNKVTEKGKDVELRCDPISGHTALYWYRQSLGQGLEFLIYFQGNSAPDKSGLPSDRFSAERTGGSVSTLTIQRTQQEDSAVYLCASSLAGYRGNEKLFFGSGTQLSVL.

Concerning this clonotype: This may be a read error: a much more frequent sequence differs by one nucleotide. Since the CDR3 does not end with the conserved phenylalanine or tryptophan, this likely comes from a read error. V is TRBV20-1 and J is TRBJ1-1; D gene unclear. The V and J ends lost 5 bases and 10 bases respectively, with 11 bases between them. CDR3 length: 10 amino acids. The germline V gene has CDR1 DFQATT and CDR2 SNEGSKA (reference sequence). The CDR3 DNA reads as TGCAGTGCTCCCCGCCTAGGAGCTTTCCTT. Protein sequence: CSAPRLGAFL.

This clonotype has at least ten counts. This chain links TRBV2 with TRBJ1-4, with TRBD1 matching over 7 bases. Germline lookup yields CDR1 SNHLY and CDR2 FYNNEI. The CDR3 contains 11 residues. Trimming at V came to 6 bases and at J to 13 bases, leaving 5 bases not matched to a gene. CDR3 loop: CASRGQIALFF. The CDR3 bases are TGTGCCAGCAGGGGACAGATCGCACTGTTTTTT. The variable domain in full, completed from reference TRBV2 and TRBJ1-4, reads EPEVTQTPSHQVTQMGQEVILRCVPISNHLYFYWYRQILGQKVEFLVSFYNNEISEKSEIFDDQFSVERPDGSNFTLKIRSTKLEDSAMYFCASRGQIALFFGSGTQLSVL.

This clonotype occurred many times. The chain links TRBV5-1 to TRBJ2-7; 8 nucleotides align to TRBD1. The CDR3 has 16 residues. Per germline, CDR1 SGHRS and CDR2 YFSETQ. Trimming at V came to 1 base and at J to 4 bases, leaving 10 bases not matched to a gene. DNA for the CDR3: TGCGCCAGCAGCTTGACGGCCCAGGGGGCGGGTTACGAGCAGTACTTC. Translation: CASSLTAQGAGYEQYF.

This clonotype has more than one count but fewer than ten. The chain is built from TRBV19 and TRBJ2-1, with 11 bases lining up with TRBD2. The CDR3 totals 14 residues. The junction had 2 bases not matched to a gene; V was cut back by 1 base and J by 9 bases. The germline CDR1 and CDR2 sequences are LNHDA and SQIVND (reference sequence). DNA for the CDR3: TGTGCCAGTAGTATAGTCGGGACTAGCGGTGAGCAGTTCTTC. This encodes CASSIVGTSGEQFF.

This clonotype was found a few times. V and J are TRBV2 and TRBJ1-2; 7 bases match TRBD1. The germline CDR1 and CDR2 sequences are SNHLY and FYNNEI. The V segment lost 6 bases and the J segment 4 bases; nucleotides outside the gene matches: 5. The CDR3 contains 13 residues. DNA for the CDR3: TGTGCCAGCAGGGCCGGGACAGCCTATGGCTACACCTTC. It codes for CASRAGTAYGYTF.